The 13 T cell receptor beta chains below were found in one sample sequenced in a study of control samples from healthy donors and cancer patients. This table comes from immunoSEQ multiplex PCR, and its TCRdb copy is limited to in-frame clones, with some not included. The table lists about 190,000 clones, approximately 91% of them singletons. Sequenced input: blood. The receptor set was obtained from a man in his thirties or forties in good health.

The rearrangement uses TRBV7-2 and TRBJ2-7, with 8 bases identical to TRBD2. Trimming took 5 bases from V and 2 from J; bases not matched to a gene: 14. This CDR3 has 17 residues. Germline V gene data show CDR1 as SGHTA and CDR2 as FQGNSA. Here the CDR3 DNA reads TGTGCCAGCAGCCTAGGCGCGCGCGCGGGGGGAGCCTACGAGCAGTACTTC. Translation gives CASSLGARAGGAYEQYF.

The count of this clone is one. V is TRBV9 and J is TRBJ2-7, with D perhaps TRBD1 or TRBD2 (5 bases each). This CDR3 contains 15 residues. V was trimmed by 0 bases and J by 4 bases, leaving 14 bases between them. Germline V gene data show CDR1 as SGDLS and CDR2 as YYNGEE. CDR3 DNA sequence: TGTGCCAGCAGCGTAGATGAGGGGCTGGGGTACGAGCAGTACTTC. This gives the protein CASSVDEGLGYEQYF.

V is TRBV25-1 and J is TRBJ1-1, with D perhaps TRBD1 (6 bases). This CDR3 region has 17 residues. V was cut by 4 bases and J by 1 base, with 19 bases left in between. Germline V CDR1 and CDR2: MGHDK, SYGVNS. DNA of the CDR3: TGTGCCAGCAGTGGGGTCCGGCAGGGGCGACGGAACACTGAAGCTTTCTTT. Protein: CASSGVRQGRRNTEAFF.

This sequence joins TRBV27 and TRBJ2-7; tentatively, D is TRBD1 or TRBD2 (6 bases each). V was cut by 0 bases and J by 2 bases, with 14 bases left in between. Germline CDR1 reads MNHEY; CDR2 reads SMNVEV (reference sequence). The CDR3 length is 16 residues. CDR3 sequence (DNA): TGTGCCAGCAGTTTATCGATGGGGGGCCCAGCCTACGAGCAGTACTTC. Translating gives CASSLSMGGPAYEQYF.

The CDR3 is CASSQAGTALGNQPQHF. The CDR3 DNA follows: TGTGCCAGCAGCCAAGCGGGGACAGCCTTGGGCAATCAGCCCCAGCATTTT. The chain couples TRBV14 to TRBJ1-5; 7 nucleotides line up with TRBD1. CDR3 size: 17 residues. The germline gives CDR1 SGHDN, CDR2 FVKESK. Germline trimming cut 1 base from V and 2 bases from J; bases unmatched to any gene: 8.

The chain employs TRBV2 and TRBJ1-1; tentatively, D is TRBD1 (6 bases). The CDR3 is 14 amino acids. The V gene's germline CDR1 is SNHLY and CDR2 FYNNEI. Trimming removed 2 bases from V and 8 bases from J, with 15 bases in between. The CDR3 here is CASSERWDTVEAFF. The CDR3 DNA is TGTGCCAGCAGTGAAAGGTGGGACACAGTAGAAGCTTTCTTT.

This clone was picked up one time. This rearrangement joins TRBV4-1 to TRBJ1-2; 9 bases are a match to TRBD1. The CDR3 runs 17 residues. With V trimmed by 2 bases and J by 0 bases, 7 bases remained unmatched. Germline CDR1 reads MGHRA; CDR2 reads YSYEKL. The CDR3 region is CASSQHIGQGTNYGYTF. In nucleotides, the CDR3 is TGCGCCAGCAGCCAACATATCGGACAGGGGACTAACTATGGCTACACCTTC.

The chain recombines TRBV6-1 with TRBJ1-2, with D possibly being TRBD1 (5 bases). V shed 1 base and J shed 0 bases, with 18 bases lying between them. The CDR3 extends over 18 amino acids. Germline V CDR1 and CDR2: MNHNS, SASEGT. CDR3 protein: CASSEVVWWQGANYGYTF. The CDR3 DNA is TGTGCCAGCAGTGAAGTGGTTTGGTGGCAGGGAGCTAACTATGGCTACACCTTC.

The rearrangement joins TRBV6-5 to TRBJ2-7; no clear D gene. The CDR3 is 13 amino acids. The germline V gene encodes CDR1 MNHEY and CDR2 SVGAGI. V was cut by 2 bases and J by 2 bases, with 7 bases left in between. CDR3 in amino acids: CASSYDRTYEQYF. As DNA, the CDR3 is TGTGCCAGCAGTTACGATAGGACCTACGAGCAGTACTTC.

The V gene is TRBV19, the J gene TRBJ1-1, with D hard to call. Germline loops: CDR1 LNHDA, CDR2 SQIVND (reference sequence). Trimming cost V 4 bases and J 1 base, with 13 bases left between them. This CDR3 has 15 amino acids. The CDR3 here is CASSRDPSGNTEAFF. The CDR3 nucleotides are TGTGCCAGTAGTAGAGACCCGTCGGGGAACACTGAAGCTTTCTTT.

The V gene is TRBV19, the J gene TRBJ2-3; maybe TRBD1 (6 bases). CDR1 LNHDA and CDR2 SQIVND come from the germline V gene (reference sequence). The CDR3 is 17 residues long. The V end lost 4 bases, the J end lost 0 bases, and 17 bases lay between the germline ends. The CDR3 coding sequence is TGTGCCAGTAGTAAGCTTAGGGGGATAACTAGCACAGATACGCAGTATTTT. Its translation: CASSKLRGITSTDTQYF.

The chain couples TRBV27 to TRBJ1-5, with D possibly being TRBD1 (6 bases). Trimming took off 5 bases at V and 2 bases at J, with 10 bases between the two ends. The CDR3 spans 14 residues. Germline V gene lookup returns CDR1 MNHEY and CDR2 SMNVEV (reference sequence). CDR3 in DNA: TGTGCCAGCAGTGGGGCAGGGGGCAATCAGCCCCAGCATTTT. Protein: CASSGAGGNQPQHF.

The V gene is TRBV9, the J gene TRBJ1-2; D not resolved. Germline-derived CDR1 and CDR2 are SGDLS and YYNGEE. Trimming left V 0 bases short and J 6 bases short, with 15 bases between. The CDR3 is 15 amino acids. The CDR3 protein is CASSVAHPAFNGYTF. The CDR3 nucleotides are TGTGCCAGCAGCGTAGCCCACCCCGCGTTCAATGGCTACACCTTC. Full variable domain (outside the CDR3, taken from reference TRBV9 and TRBJ1-2): DSGVTQTPKHLITATGQRVTLRCSPRSGDLSVYWYQQSLDQGLQFLIQYYNGEERAKGNILERFSAQQFPDLHSELNLSSLELGDSALYFCASSVAHPAFNGYTFGSGTRLTVV.